Included here is one T cell receptor beta chain sequence, with context. These data belong to a study of blood T cell repertoires in COVID-19. Sequenced by immunoSEQ multiplex PCR; TCRdb stores in-frame clones only, minus some. In the table there are around 100,000 clones, around 85% of which are singletons. The TCR comes from a woman aged 45-65 years who had recovered from COVID-19. The sequencing sample was made of PBMCs or T cells enriched from blood (not recorded which).

The CDR3 DNA follows: TGTGCCAGCAGCGTAGCCCCCGGGGTGAGCACCGGGGAGCTGTTTTTT. Protein product: CASSVAPGVSTGELFF. The chain recombines TRBV9 with TRBJ2-2, with D possibly TRBD2 on 5 matching bases. The CDR3 sequence is 16 residues long. Germline loops: CDR1 SGDLS, CDR2 YYNGEE. V lost 0 bases and J lost 4, with 13 bases in between.